This TCR beta chain was observed in a study of beta chain features in type 1 diabetes. There are a few counts of this clone. Reverse transcribing all isolated RNA meant expressed TCRB transcripts were sequenced. The method was immunoSEQ multiplex PCR; TCRdb's version includes in-frame clones alone and lacks a portion of them. The table shows some 180,000 clones, with 10% to 15% occurring only once. The CDR3 has 18 amino acids. Sample: central memory CD4+ T cells from blood. The V gene is TRBV21-1, the J gene TRBJ2-5; whether TRBD2, the table's D call, matches the DNA was not checked. TRBV21-1 is given as a pseudogene. The clonotype originates from a woman aged 18-29 years in good health. The CDR3 DNA sequence: TGTGCCAGCAGCAAAGCACCCCGCCGGGCGGGAGAGTGGAAGACCCAGTACTTC. Amino acids: CASSKAPRRAGEWKTQYF.